This T cell receptor (beta chain) was found in a study of chemoradiotherapy in HPV16-positive cancers. Overall study results and limits: HPV-specific T cells were functionally defined from only a couple of HPV16-positive patients. In HPV16-positive patients, HPV-responsive T-cell expansion tracked better recurrence-free survival. Candidate HPV-specific clones and E7-related TCR motifs grew in tumor during treatment.

As to this clone: Its matching antigen is unknown.

TCRdb's table, derived via immunoSEQ multiplex PCR, lists solely in-frame clones and lacks some. This sample has about 3,300 clones; approximately 83% occur once, and the top ten carry over 8%. Samples were taken several times over chemoradiotherapy. Germline V lookup: CDR1 MNHNY, CDR2 SVGAGI (reference sequence). The CDR3 contains 15 residues. V lost 0 bases and J lost 8; bases outside the gene matches: 4. The chain employs TRBV6-6 and TRBJ1-6; 7 bases are shared with TRBD1. The TCR comes from a human donor with HPV-associated anogenital cancer. The starting material was tumor tissue, obtained from a patient who underwent chemoradiotherapy. The chain's CDR3 is CASSYSGTDHSPLHF. The CDR3, as DNA: TGTGCCAGCAGTTACTCCGGGACAGATCATTCACCCCTCCACTTT.